Listed below are T cell receptor beta chains from one sample, sequenced in a study of blood T cell repertoires in COVID-19. Repertoires were generated with immunoSEQ multiplex PCR, while TCRdb's copy carries only in-frame clones and drops some. Here the sample spans some 240,000 clones, 65% to 90% being singletons. The sequencing input was peripheral blood. These receptor sequences come from a man aged 45 to 65 with active or convalescent COVID-19. Each CDR3 is given with its conserved first and last residue.

j_call v_call cdr3_aa
TRBJ1-1 TRBV4-1 CASSQNRVNTEAFF
TRBJ2-3 TRBV7-2 CASSLRAGNTDTQYF
TRBJ1-5 TRBV2 CASRGWDRAYSNQPQHF
TRBJ2-5 TRBV28 CASSPYYKETQYF
TRBJ2-1 TRBV4-3 CASSQFGLADTTNEQFF
TRBJ2-2 TRBV5-4 CASSLFDRSTGELFF
TRBJ2-3 TRBV7-3 CASSLNAGGSTDTQYF
TRBJ2-1 TRBV15 CATSHPMYDLDNEQFF
TRBJ1-1 TRBV7-9 CASSLGGPSTEAFF
TRBJ2-2 TRBV5-1 CASSFGQGYGELFF
TRBJ2-3 TRBV5-1 CASSLTPGLAGGTSSTDTQYF
TRBJ1-1 TRBV3-1/TRBV3-2 CASSPGTGGEGVAEAFF
TRBJ2-7 TRBV6-5 CASSPTSLTSYEQYF